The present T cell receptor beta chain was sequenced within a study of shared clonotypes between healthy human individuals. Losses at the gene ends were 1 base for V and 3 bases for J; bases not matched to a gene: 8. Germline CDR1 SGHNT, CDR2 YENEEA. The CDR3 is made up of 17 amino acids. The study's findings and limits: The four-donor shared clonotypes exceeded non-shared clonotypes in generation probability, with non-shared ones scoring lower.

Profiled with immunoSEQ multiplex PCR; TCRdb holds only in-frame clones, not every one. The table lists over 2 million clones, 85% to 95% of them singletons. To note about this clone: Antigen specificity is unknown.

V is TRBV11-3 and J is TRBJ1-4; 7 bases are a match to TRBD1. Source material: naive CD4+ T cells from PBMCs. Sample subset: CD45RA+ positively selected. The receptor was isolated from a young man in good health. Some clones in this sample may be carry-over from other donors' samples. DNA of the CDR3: TGTGCCAGCAGCTTAGTAGGGACAGAGGATTCTAATGAAAAACTGTTTTTT. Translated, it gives CASSLVGTEDSNEKLFF.